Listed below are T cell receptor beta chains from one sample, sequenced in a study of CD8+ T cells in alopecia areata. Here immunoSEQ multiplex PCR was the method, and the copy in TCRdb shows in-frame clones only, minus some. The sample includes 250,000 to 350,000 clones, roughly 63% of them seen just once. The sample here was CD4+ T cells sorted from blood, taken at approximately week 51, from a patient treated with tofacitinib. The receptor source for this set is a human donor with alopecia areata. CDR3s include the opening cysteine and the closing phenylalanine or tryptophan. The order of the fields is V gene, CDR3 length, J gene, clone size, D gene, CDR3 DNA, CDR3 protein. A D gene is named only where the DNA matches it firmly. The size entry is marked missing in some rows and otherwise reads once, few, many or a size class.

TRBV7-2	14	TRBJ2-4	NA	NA	TGTGCCAGCAGCCTCCAGGGTGGCAAAAACATTCAGTACTTC	CASSLQGGKNIQYF
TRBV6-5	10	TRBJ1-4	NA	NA	TGTGCCAGCGGGGGAGAAAAACTGTTTTTT	CASGGEKLFF
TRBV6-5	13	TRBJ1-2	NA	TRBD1	TGTGCCAGCAGTTCGGGACAGGGAGGCGGCTACACCTTC	CASSSGQGGGYTF
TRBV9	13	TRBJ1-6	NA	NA	TGTGCCAGCAGCGCAAGACGGGATTCACCCCTCCACTTT	CASSARRDSPLHF
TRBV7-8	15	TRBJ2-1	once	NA	TGTGCCAGCAGCCATAGAATCGTGGCCCACAATGAGCAGTTCTTC	CASSHRIVAHNEQFF
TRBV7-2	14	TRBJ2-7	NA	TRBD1	TGTGCCAGCAGCCCGGGGACAGCCCTTGTAGAGCAGTACTTC	CASSPGTALVEQYF
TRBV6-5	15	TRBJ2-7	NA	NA	TGTGCCAGCAGTTCCTACCCCGACGGATCCTACGAGCAGTACTTC	CASSSYPDGSYEQYF
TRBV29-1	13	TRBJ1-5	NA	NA	TGCAGCGTTGAAGTTGGGCGGGGTCAGCCCCAGCATTTT	CSVEVGRGQPQHF
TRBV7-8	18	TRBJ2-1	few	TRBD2	TGTGCCAGCAGCCCTCGGACTAGCGGGGGGGCCATTGTGAATGAGCAGTTCTTC	CASSPRTSGGAIVNEQFF
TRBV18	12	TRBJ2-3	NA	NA	TGTGCCAGCTCCCCTGACACAGATACGCAGTATTTT	CASSPDTDTQYF
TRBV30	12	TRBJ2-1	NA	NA	TGTGCCTGGAGGGGCCTAGACATCGAGCAGTTCTTC	CAWRGLDIEQFF
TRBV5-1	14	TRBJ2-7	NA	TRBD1	TGCGCCAGCAGCTTGGTACAGGGGATCAACGAGCAGTACTTC	CASSLVQGINEQYF
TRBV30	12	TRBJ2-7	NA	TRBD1	TGTGCCTGGAGTGACAGGGGAGACGAGCAGTACTTC	CAWSDRGDEQYF
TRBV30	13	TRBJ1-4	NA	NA	TGTGCCTGGAGTGGCCGACGAGGAGAAAAACTGTTTTTT	CAWSGRRGEKLFF
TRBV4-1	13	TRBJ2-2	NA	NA	TGCGCCAGCAGCTACCGGGCCCTCGGGGAGCTGTTTTTT	CASSYRALGELFF
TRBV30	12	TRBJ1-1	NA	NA	TGTGCCTGGATCGGATCCTACACTGAAGCTTTCTTT	CAWIGSYTEAFF
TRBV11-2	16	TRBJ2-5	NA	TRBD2	TGTGCCAGCAGCTTAATGGGACTAGCAAGCGAGGAGACCCAGTACTTC	CASSLMGLASEETQYF